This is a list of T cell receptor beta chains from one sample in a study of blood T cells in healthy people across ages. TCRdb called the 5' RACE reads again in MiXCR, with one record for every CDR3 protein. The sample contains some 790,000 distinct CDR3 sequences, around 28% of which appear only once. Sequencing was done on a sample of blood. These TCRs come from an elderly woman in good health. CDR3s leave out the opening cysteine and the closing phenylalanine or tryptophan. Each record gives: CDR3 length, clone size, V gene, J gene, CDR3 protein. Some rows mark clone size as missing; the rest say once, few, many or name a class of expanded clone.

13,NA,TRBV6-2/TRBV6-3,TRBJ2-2,ASSYGGTGTGELF
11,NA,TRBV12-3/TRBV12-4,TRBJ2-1,ASSWTGSGEQF
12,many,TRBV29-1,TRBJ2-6,SVEGATGANVLT
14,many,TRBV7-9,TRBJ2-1,ASRKDRVSHYNEQF
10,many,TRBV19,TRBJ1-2,ASSIDLLGYT
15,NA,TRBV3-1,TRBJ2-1,ASSQDQGAGINNEQF
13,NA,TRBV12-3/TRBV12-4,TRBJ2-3,ASSFGGVSPDTQY
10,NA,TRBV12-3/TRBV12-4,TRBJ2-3,ASRFGADAQY
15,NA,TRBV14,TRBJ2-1,ASSQDRGGGGNWEQF
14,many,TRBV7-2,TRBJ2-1,ASSLGASLAPSEQF
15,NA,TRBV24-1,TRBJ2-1,ATSDALGAASYNEQF
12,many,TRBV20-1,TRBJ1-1,SARIQGKNTEAF
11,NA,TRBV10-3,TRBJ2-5,AIRGTDDNEQY